This T cell receptor (beta chain) was captured by sequencing in a study of shared clonotypes between healthy human individuals. Study summary: Plates per donor: three CD4 naive, three CD4 memory, two CD8 naive, one CD8 memory.

To note about this clone: The junction departs from the called germline gene at one end, perhaps through a read error.

This CDR3 region has 14 residues. Germline-derived CDR1 and CDR2 are LNHNV and YYDKDF (reference sequence). Measured with immunoSEQ multiplex PCR; TCRdb has only the in-frame clones, and not every one. The sample lists a few million clones; more than 80% were seen once. Sequencing used naive CD4+ T cells from PBMCs. The subset here: CD45RA+ positively selected. The rearrangement uses TRBV15 and TRBJ1-5, with TRBD1 identical over 7 bases. This receptor was taken from a man aged 18 to 29 in good health. Some clones in this sample may be carry-over from other donors' samples. The chain's CDR3 is CATSGDRVVLPQHF. The CDR3 DNA sequence: TGTGCCACCAGCGGAGACAGGGTGGTTCTGCCCCAGCATTTT.